The clone carrying this TCR beta chain was seen more than once but under ten times. Its antigen remains unknown. Here immunoSEQ multiplex PCR was the method, and the copy in TCRdb shows in-frame clones only, minus some. The table records roughly 100,000 clones, roughly 88% of them present only once. This entry is derived from a study of T cell responses to AZD1222 COVID-19 vaccine. Study results and limitations: Close to half of all spike-specific TCRs reportedly target regions of the variants that are unmutated. An increase in Spike-specific TCR breadth and depth was observed after two AZD1222 doses. Females made up more of the donors, who were largely white British, and clonal diversity may have come out too low.

Germline loops: CDR1 MNHEY, CDR2 SMNVEV (reference sequence). The CDR3 is 15 residues long. The junction had 5 bases not matched to a gene; V was cut back by 2 bases and J by 3 bases. The genes are TRBV27 and TRBJ2-7, with 9 bases that match TRBD2. The TCR was taken from an adult in good health. The material was peripheral blood, obtained on day 0 of AZD1222 vaccination. CDR3 loop: CASSLTGLAFYEQYF. The CDR3 region has the DNA TGTGCCAGCAGTTTAACGGGACTAGCTTTCTACGAGCAGTACTTC.